This TCR beta chain was recovered during a study of control samples from healthy donors and cancer patients. Sequencing was performed with immunoSEQ multiplex PCR; in TCRdb, only in-frame clones are kept and a portion is missing. Among roughly 130,000 clones, around 90% were seen once, and the ten largest hold 2% to 2.5%. Input material: blood. This TCR was sampled from a young man in good health.

The CDR3 bases are TGTGCCAGCAGCTTAAGGGGTGACAGCGCCACAAGGACCCAGTACTTC. Encoded protein: CASSLRGDSATRTQYF. This sequence joins TRBV7-2 and TRBJ2-5; perhaps TRBD1 as D (5 bases). Germline V CDR1 and CDR2: SGHTA, FQGNSA. The CDR3 loop spans 16 amino acids. Trimming took off 2 bases at V and 7 bases at J, with 20 bases between the two ends. Full variable domain (remainder filled in from reference TRBV7-2 and TRBJ2-5): GAGVSQSPSNKVTEKGKDVELRCDPISGHTALYWYRQSLGQGLEFLIYFQGNSAPDKSGLPSDRFSAERTGGSVSTLTIQRTQQEDSAVYLCASSLRGDSATRTQYFGPGTRLLVL.